This T cell receptor beta chain was identified in a study of blood T cells in healthy people across ages. This clonotype was recorded a few times. Primers used in a second PCR of roughly 6 to 11 cycles were a sample-barcoded 5' primer and a J-beta primer mix. TCRdb recomputed calls from the 5' RACE reads with MiXCR, one row per CDR3 protein. The repertoire holds about 800,000 distinct CDR3 sequences, roughly 25% seen once, with under 4.5% in the top ten. CDR1 is MNHEY and CDR2 is SMNVEV in the germline V gene (reference sequence). Trimming took 7 bases from V and 4 from J, leaving 9 bases between them. The CDR3 is 12 residues long. The data also belong to a second study, concerning T cells of mothers and their children.

The sequenced material came from blood. The genes are TRBV27 and TRBJ2-3, with a weak D call TRBD1 (6 bases). The receptor was derived from a boy younger than 18 in good health. Here the CDR3 DNA reads TGTGCCAGCACAAACAGGGCAGATACGCAGTATTTT. It encodes CASTNRADTQYF.